The entry below gives a single TCR beta chain sequence along with its context. V shed 0 bases and J 8 bases; nucleotides not matched to a gene: 20. CDR1 and CDR2 (germline): MGHRA, YSYEKL. The CDR3 is made up of 21 amino acids. This entry is derived from a study of T cell changes during pregnancy in multiple sclerosis. Clones were read by immunoSEQ multiplex PCR, and TCRdb kept only the in-frame ones, dropping some. The data hold roughly 40,000 clones, with about 88% observed a single time. Material: CD4+ T cells from peripheral blood mononuclear cells, obtained before pregnancy. This TCR was recovered from a female donor with multiple sclerosis, enrolled in a pregnancy study. V gene TRBV4-1 combines with J gene TRBJ1-5; 12 nucleotides align to TRBD1. The chain's CDR3 is CASSQDTLPGTGGLQWEPQHF. The CDR3, as DNA: TGCGCCAGCAGCCAAGATACTTTACCCGGGACAGGGGGCCTTCAGTGGGAGCCCCAGCATTTT.